This T cell receptor (beta chain) was retrieved from a study of blood T cell repertoires in COVID-19 (dated by TCRdb to 2020 to 2022). Notes on the research overall: Samples covering the acute and convalescent phases of COVID-19 were provided by collaborators in the United States, Italy and Spain. The prospective study material was composed of cDNA or gDNA derived from T cells, B-cell-depleted T cells, or PBMCs. The dataset comprised deeply sampled blood TCRbeta repertoires from subjects exposed to, actively infected with, or recovered from COVID-19. The repertoires were released in a freely available public database meant as a resource for research on the immune response to SARS-CoV-2. Samples were obtained from the ongoing ImmuneRACE study (first 160 participants) and from 1,254 subjects provided by 6 global collaborators. Nearly every sample came with metadata listing a de-identified subject ID, COVID-19 status, age in years and sex. HLA class I and class II types, where available, came from metadata supplied by the sample provider rather than from assay-based typing.

Overall study outcomes, separate from this receptor: The amount of clinical and demographic metadata varied by source and participant and was provided uncurated.

The immunoSEQ Assay, a bias-controlled multiplex PCR, was used to amplify TCRbeta CDR3 regions from genomic DNA. On the authors' methods: The number of nucleated cells in each sample was estimated by amplification of reference gene primers within the assay. Sequence reads were collapsed and filtered to measure the absolute abundance of every unique TCRbeta CDR3 rearrangement. For each sample, productive Simpson clonality was calculated as the square root of Simpson's diversity index across productive rearrangements. TCRdb stores this immuneACCESS table with in-frame sequences only. Part of the clones is absent; in the studies checked, under half of the shortfall reflects unresolved V genes, and no reason is known for the rest. That table supplies the V and J calls and clone size; D and trimming were determined from the DNA. Counted in this sample were about 150,000 clones; around 87% of them appeared once. The top ten clones comprise 3.5% to 4.5% of the sample.

As regards this clone: No cognate antigen has been identified for it. Per-nucleotide qualities are absent, and no much larger clonotype sits a single base away.

Enrolling through a virtual design, the prospective study's participants ranged in age from roughly 18 to 95 years and lived across some 23 United States geographic areas. In the prospective study, participants were assigned to cohorts based on the clinical history participants reported in a screening survey and a study questionnaire. Exposed participants had been in contact, within 2 weeks of entering the study, with a person who had a PCR-confirmed or clinician-diagnosed case of COVID-19. In the prospective study, whole blood, serum and a nasopharyngeal or oropharyngeal swab were collected from each participant by mobile phlebotomists. Prospective study participants could optionally give additional blood draws and questionnaires over a 2-month period. Prospective study blood samples were shipped either frozen or at room temperature before DNA extraction. The sequenced sample was PBMCs or T cells enriched from blood (not recorded which). The sequence derives from a woman aged 40 to 50 who had been exposed to COVID-19.

Here the CDR3 is given as CASSPPTGTGNTEAFF. The DNA is as follows: TGTGCCAGCAGTCCACCTACTGGGACAGGGAACACTGAAGCTTTCTTT. The chain joins TRBV27 to TRBJ1-1; the junction holds 8 bases that match TRBD1. CDR1 MNHEY and CDR2 SMNVEV are derived from the germline V gene (reference sequence). V is trimmed back by 5 bases and J by 1 base, and the junction contains 9 bases that no gene match accounts for. The CDR3 starts with the cysteine, ends with the phenylalanine, and has 16 residues. Only the CDR3 region is kept as DNA, spanning 48 bases read in frame from base 1.